Listed here is a single TCR beta chain. The germline V gene has CDR1 SEHNR and CDR2 FQNEAQ (reference sequence). CDR3 length: 16 residues. Trimming stripped 1 base from V and 7 bases from J, with 17 bases between. These data are taken from a study of blood T cell repertoires in COVID-19. Produced via immunoSEQ multiplex PCR; TCRdb's table is partial and in-frame only. The sample shows some 230,000 clones, 82% of them seen only once. The sequenced material came from peripheral blood. The sequence derives from a woman aged 80 or over with COVID-19, enrolled during active disease. This sequence joins TRBV7-9 and TRBJ2-1, with a possible D match to TRBD2 (6 bases). The CDR3, as DNA: TGTGCCAGCAGCTTAGATGGAGGGGCGAAGAGGAATGAGCAGTTCTTC. Translated, it gives CASSLDGGAKRNEQFF.